This T cell receptor (beta chain) appears in the sequencing data of a study of cytomegalovirus exposure and HLA in healthy donors. Findings and limits, study-wide: There were about 160 TCR beta chains listed as cytomegalovirus-associated.

A note on this clone: Its antigen is unknown.

This PCR relied on a set of 60 Vbeta primers and 13 Jbeta primers. The repertoire was sequenced with immunoSEQ multiplex PCR; TCRdb's copy has only in-frame clones and lacks some. The sample records some 130,000 clones, around 83% being singletons. CDR1 and CDR2 (germline): LNHNV, YYDKDF (reference sequence). There are 15 residues in the CDR3. Trimming stripped 0 bases from V and 6 bases from J, with 14 bases between. The chain uses TRBV15 and TRBJ2-5; weak D call: TRBD1 (6 bases). Sequencing was performed on PBMCs. The sequence came from a girl aged 2 to 10 in good health and CMV-seronegative. The CDR3 region is CATSRDKGVGKTQYF. CDR3 in DNA: TGTGCCACCAGCAGAGATAAGGGGGTCGGGAAGACCCAGTACTTC. The complete variable domain, with remaining parts taken from reference TRBV15 and TRBJ2-5, reads DAMVIQNPRYQVTQFGKPVTLSCSQTLNHNVMYWYQQKSSQAPKLLFHYYDKDFNNEADTPDNFQSRRPNTSFCFLDIRSPGLGDTAMYLCATSRDKGVGKTQYFGPGTRLLVL.